The 4 T cell receptor beta chains below were found in one sample sequenced in a study of T cell responses to AZD1222 COVID-19 vaccine. Produced via immunoSEQ multiplex PCR; TCRdb's table is partial and in-frame only. This sample has 150,000 or so clones; 94% occur once, and the top ten carry 0.64%. The sequenced sample was peripheral blood, obtained on day 0 of AZD1222 vaccination. The source of these receptors is an adult in good health.

The count of this clone is one. This sequence joins TRBV4-2 and TRBJ1-3, with D unresolved. Germline V CDR1 and CDR2: LGHNA, YNFKEQ. V was shortened by 0 bases and J by 3 bases, with 12 bases between the two germline ends. This CDR3 has 16 residues. The CDR3 DNA reads as TGTGCCAGCAGCCAAGATCGGGTCGGAGGTGGAAACACCATATATTTT. Translating gives CASSQDRVGGGNTIYF.

This chain uses TRBV5-1 with TRBJ1-2; TRBD1 aligns across 9 bases. V was clipped by 4 bases and J by 4 bases; unmatched bases: 11. This CDR3 has 16 residues. CDR1 and CDR2 (germline): SGHRS, YFSETQ. The DNA of the CDR3 is TGCGCCAGCAGCCCAGGAATGGACAGGGGACTCTATGGCTACACCTTC. The encoded protein is CASSPGMDRGLYGYTF. The entire variable domain, with the rest obtained from reference TRBV5-1 and TRBJ1-2, is as follows: KAGVTQTPRYLIKTRGQQVTLSCSPISGHRSVSWYQQTPGQGLQFLFEYFSETQRNKGNFPGRFSGRQFSNSRSEMNVSTLELGDSALYLCASSPGMDRGLYGYTFGSGTRLTVV.

The rearrangement uses TRBV19 and TRBJ1-1; D is perhaps TRBD1 (5 bases). The germline CDR1 and CDR2 sequences are LNHDA and SQIVND (reference sequence). CDR3 length equals 14 residues. V was trimmed by 2 bases and J by 4 bases, leaving 11 bases between them. CDR3 bases: TGTGCCAGTAGTATAATCCAGGGAAGCACTGAAGCTTTCTTT. Translated: CASSIIQGSTEAFF.

This clone was detected a few times. The chain joins TRBV5-5 to TRBJ1-1, with D unresolved. CDR3 length equals 14 residues. The germline V gene encodes CDR1 SGHKS and CDR2 YYEKEE (reference sequence). V was trimmed by 3 bases and J by 5 bases, leaving 14 bases between them. CDR3 loop: CASSSLWGWTEAFF. CDR3 nucleotides: TGTGCCAGCAGCTCCCTTTGGGGTTGGACTGAAGCTTTCTTT.